The rows below give T cell receptor beta chains drawn from one sample of a study of OX40 agonist ivuxolimab in advanced cancers. Data came from immunoSEQ multiplex PCR; TCRdb stores just in-frame clones and leaves some out. In the table there are tens of thousands of clones, 70% to 90% of which are singletons. Sequencing used CD4+ or CD8+ T cells sorted from blood, obtained in a trial of the OX40 agonist ivuxolimab. All receptors derive from an adult with an advanced solid tumor such as melanoma, head and neck, liver or kidney cancer. Each CDR3 is given with its conserved first and last residue. A D gene is named only where the DNA matches it firmly. Not every row has a clone size; where given, it reads once, few, many or a size class.

TGTGCCAGCAGTAGAGGCAGGGTGTATGGCTACACCTTC | CASSRGRVYGYTF | TRBJ1-2 | . | . | TRBV6-6
TGTGCCAGCAGCTTGCGTCAGGGTTCGGTGGAGACCCAGTACTTC | CASSLRQGSVETQYF | TRBJ2-5 | . | . | TRBV5-4
TGTGCCAGCAGACATCAGGGAGCTAGCGGACAATACAATGAGCAGTTCTTC | CASRHQGASGQYNEQFF | TRBJ2-1 | . | TRBD2 | TRBV7-2
TGTGCCAGCAGTGACAGGTGGGCGCCACTTGGTGAGCAGTTCTTC | CASSDRWAPLGEQFF | TRBJ2-1 | . | . | TRBV6-4
TGTGCCAGCAGCTTATTTGTCCTCGGGAGGGCAGATACGCAGTATTTT | CASSLFVLGRADTQYF | TRBJ2-3 | . | TRBD2 | TRBV7-3
TGTGCCAGCAGTCTCTCGGGGCAGACCCAGTACTTC | CASSLSGQTQYF | TRBJ2-5 | . | . | TRBV7-8
TGTGCCAGCAGCCGACCGCGGGACAGATTTTACGAGCAGTACTTC | CASSRPRDRFYEQYF | TRBJ2-7 | . | . | TRBV11-2
TGTGCCACAGGGACGAGGGATGAAAAACTGTTTTTT | CATGTRDEKLFF | TRBJ1-4 | . | . | TRBV27
TGTGCCAGCAGCTACCCATTGAATGAGCAGTTCTTC | CASSYPLNEQFF | TRBJ2-1 | . | . | TRBV5-4
TGTGCCAGCAGCCAGGCCGGCATTCGCCCAGATACGCAGTATTTT | CASSQAGIRPDTQYF | TRBJ2-3 | . | . | TRBV5-4
TGCGCCAGCAGCCAAGAGGCTGGTAGGGGCAGCACTGAAGCTTTCTTT | CASSQEAGRGSTEAFF | TRBJ1-1 | once | . | TRBV4-1
TGCGCCAGCAGCTTGGTAGGGACACCGAACACCGGGGAGCTGTTTTTT | CASSLVGTPNTGELFF | TRBJ2-2 | . | . | TRBV5-1
TGTGCCAGCAGCTTAGCCCTCGGCGAGCAGTACTTC | CASSLALGEQYF | TRBJ2-7 | . | . | TRBV7-9
TGTGCCAGCAGTGAAGCCGGTTGGGGCGGGAGAGTTAGGGAGACCCAGTACTTC | CASSEAGWGGRVRETQYF | TRBJ2-5 | . | TRBD2 | TRBV6-1
TGTGCCAGCAGTTCGACTAGCGGGATTTTAACAGATACGCAGTATTTT | CASSSTSGILTDTQYF | TRBJ2-3 | . | TRBD2 | TRBV2
TGTGCCAGCAGCCCAAGACTAGCGGGAGTAGATACGCAGTATTTT | CASSPRLAGVDTQYF | TRBJ2-3 | . | TRBD2 | TRBV7-3
TGTGCCAGTAGTATAGCGTCGGGGAGTGAAAAACTGTTTTTT | CASSIASGSEKLFF | TRBJ1-4 | . | . | TRBV19
TGTGCCAGCAGCCCCAGGGTTTTCAGCACTGAAGCTTTCTTT | CASSPRVFSTEAFF | TRBJ1-1 | . | . | TRBV11-2
TGTGCCAGCAGTTTATACCGGAACACTGAAGCTTTCTTT | CASSLYRNTEAFF | TRBJ1-1 | once | . | TRBV27
TGTGCCAGCAGCGTGAGGGAGAGGGGTGTGAACACTGAAGCTTTCTTT | CASSVRERGVNTEAFF | TRBJ1-1 | . | . | TRBV13
TGTGCCAGCAGTCCCCATTTGCGGACGGTGACCTACGAGCAGTACTTC | CASSPHLRTVTYEQYF | TRBJ2-7 | . | . | TRBV28
TGTGCCACCAGCAGAGATCGGGGCAGCCCGTACGAGCAGTACTTC | CATSRDRGSPYEQYF | TRBJ2-7 | . | . | TRBV15
TGCGCCAGCAGCTCCACTAGCGGGGCTTACAATGAGCAGTTCTTC | CASSSTSGAYNEQFF | TRBJ2-1 | . | TRBD2 | TRBV5-1
TGCGCCAGTAGCTTGGGGAGGACGGGGGATACGCAGTATTTT | CASSLGRTGDTQYF | TRBJ2-3 | . | . | TRBV5-1
TGTGCCAGCAGTTTTCGGGGGCGTGGCGGCCCCAATCAGCCCCAGCATTTT | CASSFRGRGGPNQPQHF | TRBJ1-5 | once | . | TRBV28
TGTGCCAGCAGTTTGGCGGGAGGCCCCTTTGGTGAGCAGTTCTTC | CASSLAGGPFGEQFF | TRBJ2-1 | once | TRBD2 | TRBV28
TGTGCCAGCTCACCACAGGGTGGGGGGACAGATACGCAGTATTTT | CASSPQGGGTDTQYF | TRBJ2-3 | . | . | TRBV18
TGTGCCAGCACAGTGGGAGGGGGCCAAAACACTGAAGCTTTCTTT | CASTVGGGQNTEAFF | TRBJ1-1 | . | TRBD1 | TRBV28
TGTGCCAGTAGTATACCGGCCCGAGGAGGTGGGGCCAACGTCCTGACTTTC | CASSIPARGGGANVLTF | TRBJ2-6 | few | . | TRBV19
TGCAGCGTTGTGCCCGGGGGCGCAGATACGCAGTATTTT | CSVVPGGADTQYF | TRBJ2-3 | . | . | TRBV29-1
TGTGCCAGCAGTTCCCCCCGTGGGGGCCCCACAGATACGCAGTATTTT | CASSSPRGGPTDTQYF | TRBJ2-3 | few | . | TRBV28
TGTGCCAGTAGTATAGCGGGGCTGGTTAACTATGGCTACACCTTC | CASSIAGLVNYGYTF | TRBJ1-2 | . | . | TRBV19
TGTGCCAGCAGACGCACCACTAGTCCTGGGGCCAACGTCCTGACTTTC | CASRRTTSPGANVLTF | TRBJ2-6 | . | . | TRBV27
TGTGCCATCAGTTCGGGACTAGGCACGATGGGCGAGCAGTACTTC | CAISSGLGTMGEQYF | TRBJ2-7 | . | TRBD2 | TRBV10-3
TGCGCCAGCAGCTATTCCGGGACAGACTATGGCTACACCTTC | CASSYSGTDYGYTF | TRBJ1-2 | . | TRBD1 | TRBV5-1
TGTGCCAGCAGCCACCGGACAGGGTATCAGCCCCAGCATTTT | CASSHRTGYQPQHF | TRBJ1-5 | . | TRBD1 | TRBV28
TGTGCCAGCAATAGCGGGAGGGCCTTAGAGACCCAGTACTTC | CASNSGRALETQYF | TRBJ2-5 | . | TRBD2 | TRBV2
TGCGCCAGCAGCCAAGATTTCACACTAGCGGGAGGGCCGATTGGGTCAGATACGCAGTATTTT | CASSQDFTLAGGPIGSDTQYF | TRBJ2-3 | . | TRBD2 | TRBV4-3
TGTGCCAGCAGTGAACCCGTGGGAGAAGCTTTCTTT | CASSEPVGEAFF | TRBJ1-1 | . | . | TRBV6-1
TGTGCCATCAGTGGGGGACTAAGCCCCTACGAGCAGTACTTC | CAISGGLSPYEQYF | TRBJ2-7 | . | TRBD2 | TRBV10-3
TGTGCCAGCAGTGAGGGGGGCTACGAGCAGTACTTC | CASSEGGYEQYF | TRBJ2-7 | . | . | TRBV2
TGTGCCAGCCGACGCGAGGCTAGTGGCTACACCTTC | CASRREASGYTF | TRBJ1-2 | . | . | TRBV18
TGTGCCAGCAGAGACGGACAGGTGACCTCCTACGAGCAGTACTTC | CASRDGQVTSYEQYF | TRBJ2-7 | . | TRBD1 | TRBV6-1